Following are 5 T cell receptor beta chains from one sample sequenced in a study of blood T cells in healthy people across ages. Then a second PCR, running roughly 6 to 11 cycles, was carried out with a sample-barcoded 5' primer and a J-beta primer mix. TCRdb itself ran the 5' RACE reads through MiXCR, one entry per CDR3 protein. Of over a million distinct CDR3 sequences listed, around 43% are singletons. Sequenced: blood. The origin of the receptors is a woman aged 60 to 75 in good health.

This clonotype was recorded a few times. This rearrangement joins TRBV10-3 to TRBJ2-1; TRBD1 might be the D (6 bases). The CDR3 runs to 14 residues. Germline CDR1 ENHRY, CDR2 SYGVKD. Trimming took off 2 bases at V and 9 bases at J, with 14 bases between the two ends. This CDR3 reads CAISEGDRRSEQFF. CDR3 bases: TGTGCCATCAGTGAGGGAGACAGGAGATCTGAGCAGTTCTTC.

The V call is TRBV6-5, the J call TRBJ1-4; D is possibly TRBD1 (5 bases). CDR1 is MNHEY and CDR2 is SVGAGI in the germline V gene. The CDR3 length is 15 residues. V was cut by 9 bases and J by 0 bases, with 14 bases left in between. The CDR3 loop reads CARDPQGATNEKLFF. As DNA, the CDR3 is TGTGCCAGGGACCCGCAGGGAGCAACTAATGAAAAACTGTTTTTT.

This chain joins TRBV9 and TRBJ2-1, with 8 bases lining up with TRBD2. The trim removed 0 bases at V and 5 bases at J, leaving 7 bases unmatched. CDR1 SGDLS and CDR2 YYNGEE come from the germline V gene. This CDR3 has 16 amino acids. The CDR3 loop is CASSVVIAGGNNEQFF. CDR3 in DNA: TGTGCCAGCAGCGTAGTCATTGCGGGAGGCAACAATGAGCAGTTCTTC.

In its sample, this clonotype was seen a few times. The gene calls are TRBV14 and TRBJ1-1; 8 bases map to TRBD1. Germline V gene lookup returns CDR1 SGHDN and CDR2 FVKESK. V lost 2 bases, J lost 4 bases, and 6 bases stayed unmatched. The CDR3 consists of 15 residues. DNA for the CDR3: TGTGCCAGCAGCCAACCCAGGGGGCTGGGCACTGAAGCTTTCTTT. Translating gives CASSQPRGLGTEAFF.

This clonotype has a handful of counts. The rearrangement links TRBV28 to TRBJ2-7; D possibly corresponds to TRBD2 (7 bases). V lost 5 bases and J 6 bases, leaving 11 bases between the germline ends. In germline, CDR1 is MDHEN, CDR2 SYDVKM. This CDR3 region has 12 residues. The CDR3 loop is CASSKGEGEQYF. DNA of the CDR3: TGTGCCAGCAGTAAGGGGGAGGGCGAGCAGTACTTC.